Each of the 5 T cell receptor beta chains below was sequenced from the same sample in a study of naive and memory T cell subsets. Both TRBC1 and TRBC2 were covered by a beta constant-region primer of two equimolar oligonucleotides. Via MiXCR, TCRdb re-called the UMI-ligation and nested PCR reads, giving one row per CDR3 protein. Of around 35,000 distinct CDR3 sequences listed, more than 10% were seen once; the top ten hold under 25%. The specimen sequenced was effector memory CD4+ T cells from blood. Indicated subset: effector memory, CD45RA- CD27-. The receptors originated from a human donor in good health.

This clonotype was observed many times. This chain links TRBV4-1 with TRBJ2-1, with 12 bases identical to TRBD2. CDR3 length equals 17 residues. CDR1 is MGHRA and CDR2 is YSYEKL in the germline V gene. The trim removed 3 bases at V and 9 bases at J, leaving 12 bases unmatched. CDR3 bases: TGCGCCAGCAGCCAGCGTATTCTAGCGGGAGGGCGGGGTGAGCAGTTCTTC. Protein product: CASSQRILAGGRGEQFF.

This clonotype is classed as medium-sized (0.01 to 0.1%). V gene TRBV2 combines with J gene TRBJ2-1; 9 bases are a match to TRBD2. Germline CDR1 SNHLY, CDR2 FYNNEI. With 3 bases clipped from V and 4 bases from J, the junction kept 4 bases outside the gene matches. The CDR3 runs 15 residues. DNA for the CDR3: TGTGCCAGCAGTGACCGGAGCGGGAGGTACAATGAGCAGTTCTTC. Translated, it gives CASSDRSGRYNEQFF.

This clonotype occurred many times. V gene TRBV11-2 combines with J gene TRBJ2-1; D is undetermined. There are 15 residues in the CDR3. Germline CDR1 reads SGHAT; CDR2 reads FQNNGV. Between the trimmed V and J ends, which lost 0 bases and 4 bases, there was a span of 10 bases. The CDR3 nucleotides are TGTGCCAGCAGCTTAGACCCCAATCTATACAATGAGCAGTTCTTC. The encoded protein is CASSLDPNLYNEQFF.

The V call is TRBV12-3 or TRBV12-4, the J call TRBJ1-1; TRBD1 might be the D (6 bases). The CDR3 runs to 15 residues. With 7 bases removed from V and 5 bases from J, the gap between germline ends came to 20 bases. The CDR3 DNA is TGTGCCAGCACCAACAGGAGGGGGTGGAGTACTGAAGCTTTCTTT. Translating it yields CASTNRRGWSTEAFF.

This chain connects TRBV7-6 to TRBJ2-1; perhaps TRBD2 as D (6 bases). The CDR3 runs 13 residues. V lost 4 bases to trimming and J lost 8 bases, with 12 bases between them. The germline gives CDR1 SGHVS, CDR2 FNYEAQ. CDR3 coding DNA: TGTGCCAGCAGCTCCCAAGGAGGGGATGAGCAGTTCTTC. This codes for CASSSQGGDEQFF.